These 12 T cell receptor beta chains were sequenced from one sample in a study of blood T cell repertoires in COVID-19. TCRdb's table, derived via immunoSEQ multiplex PCR, lists solely in-frame clones and lacks some. The sample yields approximately 98,000 clones, roughly 80% seen once. The sequenced sample was peripheral blood. These receptors were obtained from a woman aged 80 or over with acute or convalescent COVID-19.

This clone showed up just a few times. The chain links TRBV5-1 to TRBJ2-7; 10 nucleotides agree with TRBD1. V dropped 3 bases and J dropped 4; count of bases not matched to a gene: 1. This CDR3 spans 13 amino acids. Germline V lookup: CDR1 SGHRS, CDR2 YFSETQ. CDR3 region: CASSSGQGYEQYF. For the CDR3, the DNA is TGCGCCAGCAGCTCGGGACAGGGGTACGAGCAGTACTTC.

The V gene is TRBV24-1, the J gene TRBJ1-1, with D uncertain. In germline, CDR1 is KGHDR, CDR2 SFDVKD. Trimming left V 9 bases short and J 6 bases short, with 13 bases between. CDR3 size: 12 residues. The CDR3 region is CATSGPTAEAFF. CDR3 nucleotide sequence: TGTGCCACCTCTGGGCCTACGGCTGAAGCTTTCTTT.

For this clone: Other nucleotide sequences in the sample specify the same CDR3. This chain links TRBV28 with TRBJ2-2; 7 bases align to TRBD1. CDR1 and CDR2 (germline): MDHEN, SYDVKM. The CDR3 loop spans 15 amino acids. Losses at the gene ends were 4 bases for V and 2 bases for J; bases not matched to a gene: 4. CDR3 nucleotides: TGTGCCAGCAGTTCAACAGGGGCAAACACCGGGGAGCTGTTTTTT. It codes for CASSSTGANTGELFF.

The V gene is TRBV7-3, the J gene TRBJ1-1; the D is unclear. V was pared by 5 bases and J by 0 bases, with 7 bases between. The CDR3 is made up of 13 amino acids. The V gene's germline CDR1 is SGHTA and CDR2 FQGTGA. CDR3 in amino acids: CASSRVLNTEAFF. The CDR3 DNA reads TGTGCCAGCAGCCGAGTGTTGAACACTGAAGCTTTCTTT.

This clone has just one count. The rearrangement joins TRBV9 to TRBJ2-3; a weak D match, TRBD2 (8 bases). The ends were cut back, 0 bases at V and 0 bases at J, with 20 bases in the middle. The CDR3 length is 19 residues. Germline V gene data show CDR1 as SGDLS and CDR2 as YYNGEE. CDR3 amino acids: CASSVGGGGGPFSTDTQYF. The CDR3 DNA reads as TGTGCCAGCAGCGTAGGAGGGGGCGGGGGGCCTTTTAGCACAGATACGCAGTATTTT.

The V and J genes are TRBV6-2 or TRBV6-3 and TRBJ2-1; tentatively, D is TRBD2 (5 bases). Deletions cut 4 bases from V and 3 bases from J, with 19 bases between. The length of the CDR3 is 17 residues. Looked up from germline, CDR1 is MNHEY and CDR2 is SVGEGT. This CDR3 reads CASSWVRGRINYNEQFF. The CDR3 DNA follows: TGTGCCAGCAGTTGGGTTAGAGGGCGGATCAACTACAATGAGCAGTTCTTC.

CDR3 bases: TGCGCCAGCAGCCTGAGCTCCTACGAGCAGTACTTC. Its translation: CASSLSSYEQYF. This sequence joins TRBV5-1 and TRBJ2-7; no clear D. Germline V lookup: CDR1 SGHRS, CDR2 YFSETQ. V gave up 4 bases and J gave up 0 bases, with 5 bases separating them. The CDR3 length is 12 residues.

V usage is TRBV12-5 and J usage is TRBJ2-5, with D possibly being TRBD2 (6 bases). The CDR3 spans 17 residues. Per the germline V gene, CDR1 is LGHNT and CDR2 is FRNRAP. Between the trimmed V and J ends, which lost 1 base and 5 bases, there was a span of 20 bases. Here the CDR3 DNA reads TGTGCTAGTGGTTTGGAATCGACCGGGTGGGGGGTGGAGACCCAGTACTTC. Residues: CASGLESTGWGVETQYF.

Only a few counts were recorded for this clone. The V and J genes are TRBV28 and TRBJ1-4; D is unresolved. The CDR3 totals 14 residues. V dropped 6 bases and J dropped 8 bases, with 16 bases sitting between them. Germline lookup yields CDR1 MDHEN and CDR2 SYDVKM. The DNA for the CDR3 is TGTGCCAGCAGCTCATTCAACTGGGAGGAAAAACTGTTTTTT. It yields the protein CASSSFNWEEKLFF.

This chain joins TRBV4-1 and TRBJ2-1; the match to TRBD2 covers 15 bases. V lost 4 bases, J lost 4 bases, and 8 bases stayed unmatched. Germline V lookup: CDR1 MGHRA, CDR2 YSYEKL. The CDR3 has 18 amino acids. CDR3: CASSPGLAGGVVYNEQFF. CDR3 in DNA: TGCGCCAGCAGCCCGGGACTAGCGGGGGGCGTGGTATACAATGAGCAGTTCTTC.

The chain employs TRBV2 and TRBJ2-1, with a possible D match to TRBD1 (6 bases). This CDR3 is 13 amino acids long. V was clipped by 5 bases and J by 8 bases, with 13 bases between them. The germline V gene encodes CDR1 SNHLY and CDR2 FYNNEI. CDR3 coding DNA: TGTGCCAGCAGTCCCGGCAGGGGCTATGAGCAGTTCTTC. Translation gives CASSPGRGYEQFF. Complete variable domain (other parts from reference TRBV2 and TRBJ2-1): EPEVTQTPSHQVTQMGQEVILRCVPISNHLYFYWYRQILGQKVEFLVSFYNNEISEKSEIFDDQFSVERPDGSNFTLKIRSTKLEDSAMYFCASSPGRGYEQFFGPGTRLTVL.

CDR3 protein: CASDPAGVTDTQYF. CDR3 nucleotides: TGTGCCAGCGATCCAGCGGGGGTCACAGATACGCAGTATTTT. The chain is built from TRBV28 and TRBJ2-3; the match to TRBD2 covers 8 bases. The V gene's germline CDR1 is MDHEN and CDR2 SYDVKM. The CDR3 contains 14 residues. J gave up 2 bases and V 8 bases, and 6 bases lay outside the gene matches.